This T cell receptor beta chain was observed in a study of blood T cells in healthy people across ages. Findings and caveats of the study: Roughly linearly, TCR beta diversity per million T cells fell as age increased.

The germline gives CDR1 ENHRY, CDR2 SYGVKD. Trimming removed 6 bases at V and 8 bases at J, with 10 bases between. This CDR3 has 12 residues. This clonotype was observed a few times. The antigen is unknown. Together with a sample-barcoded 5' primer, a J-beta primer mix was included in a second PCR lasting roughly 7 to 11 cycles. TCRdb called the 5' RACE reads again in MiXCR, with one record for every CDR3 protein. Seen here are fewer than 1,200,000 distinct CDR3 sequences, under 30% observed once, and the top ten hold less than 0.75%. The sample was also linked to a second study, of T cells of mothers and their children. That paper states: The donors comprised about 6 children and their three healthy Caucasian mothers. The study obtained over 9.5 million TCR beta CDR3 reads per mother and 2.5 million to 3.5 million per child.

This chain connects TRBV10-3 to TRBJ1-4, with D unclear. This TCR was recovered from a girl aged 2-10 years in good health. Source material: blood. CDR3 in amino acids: CAISAGAEKLFF. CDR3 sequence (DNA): TGTGCCATCAGCGCGGGTGCGGAAAAACTGTTTTTT.